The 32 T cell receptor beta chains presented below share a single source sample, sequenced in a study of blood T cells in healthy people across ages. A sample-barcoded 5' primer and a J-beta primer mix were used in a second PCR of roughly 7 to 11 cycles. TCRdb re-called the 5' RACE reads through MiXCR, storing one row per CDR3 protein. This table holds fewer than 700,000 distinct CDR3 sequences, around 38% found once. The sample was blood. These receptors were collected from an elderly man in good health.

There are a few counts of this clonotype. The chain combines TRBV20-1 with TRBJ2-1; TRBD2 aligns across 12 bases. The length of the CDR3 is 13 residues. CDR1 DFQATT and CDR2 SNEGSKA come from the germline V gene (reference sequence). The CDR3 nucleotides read TGCAGCCCTAGCGGGGGGGCGATAAATGAGCAGTTCTTC. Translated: CSPSGGAINEQFF.

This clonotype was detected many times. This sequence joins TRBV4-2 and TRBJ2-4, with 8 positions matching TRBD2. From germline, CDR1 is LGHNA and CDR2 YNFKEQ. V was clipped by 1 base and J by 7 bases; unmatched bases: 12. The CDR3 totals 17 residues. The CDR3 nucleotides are TGTGCCAGCAGCCAAGCATTAAGCGGGGGCGTGGTGAACATTCAGTACTTC. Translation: CASSQALSGGVVNIQYF.

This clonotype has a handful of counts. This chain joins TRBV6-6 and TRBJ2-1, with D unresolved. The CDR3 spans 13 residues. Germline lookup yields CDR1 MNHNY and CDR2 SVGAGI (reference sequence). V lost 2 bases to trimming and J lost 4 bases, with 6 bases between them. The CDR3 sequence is CASSYGLYNEQFF. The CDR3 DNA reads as TGTGCCAGCAGTTACGGTCTTTACAATGAGCAGTTCTTC.

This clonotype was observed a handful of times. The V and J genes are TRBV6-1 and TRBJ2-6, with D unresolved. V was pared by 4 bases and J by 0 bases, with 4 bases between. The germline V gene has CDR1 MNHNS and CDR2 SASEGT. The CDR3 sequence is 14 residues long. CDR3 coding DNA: TGTGCCAGCAGTGTAAACTCTGGGGCCAACGTCCTGACTTTC. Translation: CASSVNSGANVLTF.

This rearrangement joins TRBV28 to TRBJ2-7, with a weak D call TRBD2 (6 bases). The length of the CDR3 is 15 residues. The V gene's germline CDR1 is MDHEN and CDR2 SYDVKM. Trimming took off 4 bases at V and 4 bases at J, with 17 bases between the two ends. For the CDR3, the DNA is TGTGCCAGCAGTTCCCCAGTCGGGGGATCATACGAGCAGTACTTC. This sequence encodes CASSSPVGGSYEQYF.

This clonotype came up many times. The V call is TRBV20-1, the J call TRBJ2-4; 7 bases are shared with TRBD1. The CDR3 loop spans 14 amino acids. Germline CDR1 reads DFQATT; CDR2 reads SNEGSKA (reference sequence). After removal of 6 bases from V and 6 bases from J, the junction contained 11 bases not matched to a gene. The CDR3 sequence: CSAETGRAVNIQYF. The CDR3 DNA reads TGCAGTGCCGAGACAGGGCGAGCGGTAAACATTCAGTACTTC.

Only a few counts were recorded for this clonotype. The CDR3 loop is CASSPNRGLGYGYTF. CDR3 in DNA: TGTGCCAGCAGCCCCAACAGGGGGCTCGGCTATGGCTACACCTTC. The chain carries TRBV9 and TRBJ1-2; 9 positions agree with TRBD1. This CDR3 has 15 amino acids. Germline V CDR1 and CDR2: SGDLS, YYNGEE. J gave up 4 bases and V 4 bases, and 8 bases lay outside the gene matches.

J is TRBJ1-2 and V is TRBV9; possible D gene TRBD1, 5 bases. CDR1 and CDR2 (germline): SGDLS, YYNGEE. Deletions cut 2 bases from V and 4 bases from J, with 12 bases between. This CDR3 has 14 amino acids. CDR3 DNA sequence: TGTGCCAGCAGCGTGCCGGGGCGGACCTATGGCTACACCTTC. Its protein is CASSVPGRTYGYTF.

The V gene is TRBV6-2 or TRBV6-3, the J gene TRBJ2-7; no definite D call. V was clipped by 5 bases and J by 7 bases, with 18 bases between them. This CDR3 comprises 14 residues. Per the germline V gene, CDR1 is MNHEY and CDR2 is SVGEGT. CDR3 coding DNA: TGTGCCAGCAGTGCCGGTGGCAGAGGACCTGAGCAGTACTTC. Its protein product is CASSAGGRGPEQYF.

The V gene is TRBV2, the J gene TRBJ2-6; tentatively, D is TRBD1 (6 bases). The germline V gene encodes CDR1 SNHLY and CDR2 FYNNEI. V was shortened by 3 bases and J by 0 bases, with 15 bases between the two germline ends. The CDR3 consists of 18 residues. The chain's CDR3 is CASSEGSGVVSGANVLTF. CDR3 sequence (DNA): TGTGCCAGCAGTGAGGGGTCAGGGGTCGTCTCTGGGGCCAACGTCCTGACTTTC.

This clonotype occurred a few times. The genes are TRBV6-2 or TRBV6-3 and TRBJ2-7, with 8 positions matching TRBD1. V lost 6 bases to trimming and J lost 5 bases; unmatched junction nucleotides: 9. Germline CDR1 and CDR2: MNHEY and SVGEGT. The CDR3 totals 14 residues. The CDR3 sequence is CASRRTGNSHEQYF. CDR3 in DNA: TGTGCCAGCAGGAGGACAGGGAATTCCCACGAGCAGTACTTC.

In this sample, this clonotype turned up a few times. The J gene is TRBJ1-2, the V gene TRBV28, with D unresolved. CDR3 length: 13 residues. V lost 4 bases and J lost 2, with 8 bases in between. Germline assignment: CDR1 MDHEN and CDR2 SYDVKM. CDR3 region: CASSYSQNYGYTF. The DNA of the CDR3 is TGTGCCAGCAGTTACTCCCAAAACTATGGCTACACCTTC.

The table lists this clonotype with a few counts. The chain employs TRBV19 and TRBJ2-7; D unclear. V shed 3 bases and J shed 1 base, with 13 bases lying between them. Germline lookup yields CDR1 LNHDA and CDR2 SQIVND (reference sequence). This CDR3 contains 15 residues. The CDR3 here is CASSMRSEGSYEQYF. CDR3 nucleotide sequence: TGTGCCAGTAGTATGAGGAGCGAAGGGTCCTACGAGCAGTACTTC.

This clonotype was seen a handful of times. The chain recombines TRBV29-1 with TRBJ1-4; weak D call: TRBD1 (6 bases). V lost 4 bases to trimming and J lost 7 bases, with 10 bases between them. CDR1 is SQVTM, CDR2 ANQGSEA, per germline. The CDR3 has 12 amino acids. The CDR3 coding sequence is TGCAGCGTTGGGGGGCTAGGTGAAAAACTGTTTTTT. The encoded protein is CSVGGLGEKLFF.

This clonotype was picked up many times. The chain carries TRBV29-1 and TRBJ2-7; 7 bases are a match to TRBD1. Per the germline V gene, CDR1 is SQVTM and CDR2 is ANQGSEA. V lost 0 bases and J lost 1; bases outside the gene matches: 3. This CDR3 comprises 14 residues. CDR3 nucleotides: TGCAGCGTTGAAGAAAACAGGGGTTCCTACGAGCAGTACTTC. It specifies CSVEENRGSYEQYF.

The CDR3 loop reads CASTPSGRFYEQYF. The CDR3 DNA reads as TGTGCCAGCACCCCAAGCGGGAGATTCTACGAGCAGTACTTC. The chain employs TRBV28 and TRBJ2-7; 8 nucleotides line up with TRBD2. Per germline, CDR1 MDHEN and CDR2 SYDVKM. The CDR3 extends over 14 amino acids. V trimming: 7 bases; J trimming: 3 bases; junction bases outside the gene matches: 8.

CDR3 in amino acids: CSARDVGVQETQYF. Here the CDR3 DNA reads TGCAGTGCTAGAGATGTGGGGGTACAAGAGACCCAGTACTTC. This chain links TRBV20-1 with TRBJ2-5; either TRBD1 or TRBD2 may fit D (5 bases each). Germline V gives CDR1 DFQATT, CDR2 SNEGSKA (reference sequence). Deletions cut 0 bases from V and 2 bases from J, with 10 bases between. The CDR3 has 14 residues.

CDR3 residues: CASRLTGGPGNTIYF. The DNA for the CDR3 is TGTGCCAGCAGATTAACAGGGGGCCCGGGAAACACCATATATTTT. The V call is TRBV7-9, the J call TRBJ1-3, with 9 nucleotides matching TRBD1. Germline V gene lookup returns CDR1 SEHNR and CDR2 FQNEAQ (reference sequence). With 6 bases clipped from V and 4 bases from J, the junction kept 7 bases outside the gene matches. The CDR3 has 15 residues.

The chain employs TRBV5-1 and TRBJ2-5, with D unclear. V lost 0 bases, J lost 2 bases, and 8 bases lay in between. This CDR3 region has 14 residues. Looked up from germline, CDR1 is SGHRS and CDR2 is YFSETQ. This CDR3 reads CASSLGAYQETQYF. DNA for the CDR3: TGCGCCAGCAGCTTGGGTGCCTATCAAGAGACCCAGTACTTC. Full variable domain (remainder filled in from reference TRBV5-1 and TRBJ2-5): KAGVTQTPRYLIKTRGQQVTLSCSPISGHRSVSWYQQTPGQGLQFLFEYFSETQRNKGNFPGRFSGRQFSNSRSEMNVSTLELGDSALYLCASSLGAYQETQYFGPGTRLLVL.

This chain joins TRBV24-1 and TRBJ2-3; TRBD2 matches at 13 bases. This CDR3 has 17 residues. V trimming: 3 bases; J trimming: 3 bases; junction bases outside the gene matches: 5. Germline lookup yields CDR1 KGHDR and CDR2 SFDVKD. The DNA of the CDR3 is TGTGCCACCAGTGATACAAAACTAGCGGGAGGGACAGATACGCAGTATTTT. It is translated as CATSDTKLAGGTDTQYF.

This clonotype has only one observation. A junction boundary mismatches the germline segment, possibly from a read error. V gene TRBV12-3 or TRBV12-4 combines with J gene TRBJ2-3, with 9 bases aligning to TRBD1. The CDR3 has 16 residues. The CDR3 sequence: CVSSPEWDREADTQYF. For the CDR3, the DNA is TGTGTCAGCAGTCCAGAGTGGGACAGGGAGGCAGATACGCAGTATTTT.

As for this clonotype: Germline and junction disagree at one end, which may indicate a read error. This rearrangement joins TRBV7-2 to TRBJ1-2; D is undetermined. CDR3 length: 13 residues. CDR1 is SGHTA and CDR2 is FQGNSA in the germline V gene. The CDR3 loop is CASILGRNYGYTF. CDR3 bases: TGTGCCAGCATCTTAGGGCGGAACTATGGCTACACCTTC.

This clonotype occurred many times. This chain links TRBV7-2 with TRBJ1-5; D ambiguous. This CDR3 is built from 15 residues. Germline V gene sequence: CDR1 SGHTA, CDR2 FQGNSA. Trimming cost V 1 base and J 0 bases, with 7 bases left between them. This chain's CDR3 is CASSLGRASNQPQHF. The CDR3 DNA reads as TGTGCCAGCAGCTTAGGGCGGGCTAGCAATCAGCCCCAGCATTTT.

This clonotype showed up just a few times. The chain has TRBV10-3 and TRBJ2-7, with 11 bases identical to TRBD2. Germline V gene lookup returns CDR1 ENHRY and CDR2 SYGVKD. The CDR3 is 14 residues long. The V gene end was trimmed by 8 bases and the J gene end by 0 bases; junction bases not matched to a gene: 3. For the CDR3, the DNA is TGTGCCATCGGGGGACTAGCGGACTCCTACGAGCAGTACTTC. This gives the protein CAIGGLADSYEQYF.

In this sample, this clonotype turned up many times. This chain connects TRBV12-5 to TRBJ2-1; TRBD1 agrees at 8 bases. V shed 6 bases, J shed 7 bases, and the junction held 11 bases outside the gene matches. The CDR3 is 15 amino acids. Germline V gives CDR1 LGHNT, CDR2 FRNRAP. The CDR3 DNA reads TGTGCTAGTGGATACCAAAGACAGGGGTGGAATGAGCAGTTCTTC. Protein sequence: CASGYQRQGWNEQFF.

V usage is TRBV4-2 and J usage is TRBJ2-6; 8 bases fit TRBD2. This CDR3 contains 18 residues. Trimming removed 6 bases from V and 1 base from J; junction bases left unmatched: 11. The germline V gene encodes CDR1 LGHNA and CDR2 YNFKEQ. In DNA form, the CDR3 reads TGTGCCAGCAGAATAGCAGCGGGAGAGGGATCTGGGGCCAACGTCCTGACTTTC. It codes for CASRIAAGEGSGANVLTF.

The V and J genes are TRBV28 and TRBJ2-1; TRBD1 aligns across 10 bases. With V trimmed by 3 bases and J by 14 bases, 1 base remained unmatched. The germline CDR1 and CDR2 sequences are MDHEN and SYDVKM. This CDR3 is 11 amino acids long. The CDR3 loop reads CASSLGQGKFF. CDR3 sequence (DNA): TGTGCCAGCAGTTTGGGACAGGGGAAGTTCTTC.

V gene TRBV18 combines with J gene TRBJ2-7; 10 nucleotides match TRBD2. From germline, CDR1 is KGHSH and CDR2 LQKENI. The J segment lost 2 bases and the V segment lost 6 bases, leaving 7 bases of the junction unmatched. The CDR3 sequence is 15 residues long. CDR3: CASSSGLALTYEQYF. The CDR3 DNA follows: TGTGCCAGCTCTTCGGGACTAGCGCTAACCTACGAGCAGTACTTC.

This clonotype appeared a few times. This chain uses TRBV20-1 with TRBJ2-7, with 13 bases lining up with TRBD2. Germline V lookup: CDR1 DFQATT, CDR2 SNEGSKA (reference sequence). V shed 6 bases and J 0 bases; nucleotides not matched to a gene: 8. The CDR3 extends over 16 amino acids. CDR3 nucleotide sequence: TGCAGTGCGTTGGGACTAGCGGGATTGAGCTCCTACGAGCAGTACTTC. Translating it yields CSALGLAGLSSYEQYF.

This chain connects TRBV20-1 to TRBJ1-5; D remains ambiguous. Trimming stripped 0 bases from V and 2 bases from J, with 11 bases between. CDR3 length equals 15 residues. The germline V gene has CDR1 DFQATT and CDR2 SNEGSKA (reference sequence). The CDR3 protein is CSARDRGRGNQPQHF. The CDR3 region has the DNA TGCAGTGCTAGAGATCGAGGTAGAGGCAATCAGCCCCAGCATTTT.

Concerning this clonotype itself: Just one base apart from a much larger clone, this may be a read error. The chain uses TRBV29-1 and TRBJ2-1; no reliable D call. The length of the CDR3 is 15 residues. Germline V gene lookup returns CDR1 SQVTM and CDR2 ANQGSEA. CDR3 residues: CIVEWRISSYNEQFF. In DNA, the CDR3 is TGCATCGTTGAATGGCGGATCAGCTCCTACAATGAGCAGTTCTTC.

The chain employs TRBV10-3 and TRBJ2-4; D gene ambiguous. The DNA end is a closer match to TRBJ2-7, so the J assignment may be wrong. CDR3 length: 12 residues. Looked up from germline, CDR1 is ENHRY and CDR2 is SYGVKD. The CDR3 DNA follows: TGTGCCATCTCGAGCCCTGCCTACGAGCAGTACTTC. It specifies CAISSPAYEQYF.